What follows describes a single T cell receptor (beta chain). Its antigen is unknown. Here immunoSEQ multiplex PCR was the method, and the copy in TCRdb shows in-frame clones only, minus some. The sample lists 30,000 to 40,000 clones; less than 75% were seen once. This entry comes from a study of radiotherapy plus CTLA-4 blockade in lung cancer. Background on the study: Objective responses were observed in more than 15% of patients, and disease control was achieved by roughly 29%.

Study-wide points: Per reports, early blood T cell clone dynamics, plus interferon-beta, forecast response most strongly. In blood, tumor-derived TCR clones expanded after radiotherapy plus ipilimumab.

With ipilimumab providing CTLA-4 blockade, focal radiation was administered to patients who had chemo-refractory metastatic non-small-cell lung cancer. This TCR was recovered from a human donor with non-small cell lung cancer whose response to radiotherapy plus ipilimumab could not be evaluated. The specimen was peripheral blood, collected from a patient treated with radiotherapy plus ipilimumab.

In nucleotides, the CDR3 is TGTGCCTGGAGTGTATCGACAACTAGCAATCAGCCCCAGCATTTT. Its translation is CAWSVSTTSNQPQHF. The chain joins TRBV30 to TRBJ1-5, with unresolved D. CDR3 length: 15 residues. Germline-derived CDR1 and CDR2 are GTSNPN and SVGIG (reference sequence). Trimming removed 0 bases at V and 0 bases at J, with 9 bases between.